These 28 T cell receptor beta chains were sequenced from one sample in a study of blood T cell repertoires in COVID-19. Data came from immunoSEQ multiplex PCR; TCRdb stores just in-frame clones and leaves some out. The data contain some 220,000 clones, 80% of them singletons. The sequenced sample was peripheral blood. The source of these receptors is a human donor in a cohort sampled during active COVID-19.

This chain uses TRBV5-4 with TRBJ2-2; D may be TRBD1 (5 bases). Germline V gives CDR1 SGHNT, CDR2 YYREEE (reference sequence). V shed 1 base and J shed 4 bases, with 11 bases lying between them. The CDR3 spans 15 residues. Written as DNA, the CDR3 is TGTGCCAGCAGCTTGAGGGGCTCGGTCACCGGGGAGCTGTTTTTT. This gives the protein CASSLRGSVTGELFF.

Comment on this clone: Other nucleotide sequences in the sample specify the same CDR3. The CDR3 DNA follows: TGCGCCAGCAGCTCCCAGGGGGCAGGAACTGAAGCTTTCTTT. Protein sequence: CASSSQGAGTEAFF. This chain connects TRBV5-1 to TRBJ1-1; 8 nucleotides align to TRBD1. The V gene end was trimmed by 3 bases and the J gene end by 5 bases; junction bases not matched to a gene: 6. The germline gives CDR1 SGHRS, CDR2 YFSETQ. This CDR3 contains 14 residues. Full variable domain (remainder filled in from reference TRBV5-1 and TRBJ1-1): KAGVTQTPRYLIKTRGQQVTLSCSPISGHRSVSWYQQTPGQGLQFLFEYFSETQRNKGNFPGRFSGRQFSNSRSEMNVSTLELGDSALYLCASSSQGAGTEAFFGQGTRLTVV.

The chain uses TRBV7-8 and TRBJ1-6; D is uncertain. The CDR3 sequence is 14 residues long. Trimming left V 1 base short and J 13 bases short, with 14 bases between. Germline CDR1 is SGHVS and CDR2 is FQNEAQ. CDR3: CASSLVAAKEPLHF. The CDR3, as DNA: TGTGCCAGCAGCTTAGTGGCCGCTAAGGAGCCCCTCCACTTT.

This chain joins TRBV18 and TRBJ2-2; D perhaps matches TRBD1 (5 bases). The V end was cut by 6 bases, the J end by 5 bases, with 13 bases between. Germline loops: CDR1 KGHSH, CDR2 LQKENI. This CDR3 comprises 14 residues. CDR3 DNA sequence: TGTGCCAGCTCCCAGGATGGGGCTACCGGGGAGCTGTTTTTT. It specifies CASSQDGATGELFF.

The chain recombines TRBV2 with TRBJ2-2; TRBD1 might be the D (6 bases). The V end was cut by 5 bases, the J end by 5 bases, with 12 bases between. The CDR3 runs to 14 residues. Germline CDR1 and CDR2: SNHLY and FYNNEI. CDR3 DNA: TGTGCCAGCAGTCCGGACAGTTGGACCGGGGAGCTGTTTTTT. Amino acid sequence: CASSPDSWTGELFF. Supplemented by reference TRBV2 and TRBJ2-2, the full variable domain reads EPEVTQTPSHQVTQMGQEVILRCVPISNHLYFYWYRQILGQKVEFLVSFYNNEISEKSEIFDDQFSVERPDGSNFTLKIRSTKLEDSAMYFCASSPDSWTGELFFGEGSRLTVL.

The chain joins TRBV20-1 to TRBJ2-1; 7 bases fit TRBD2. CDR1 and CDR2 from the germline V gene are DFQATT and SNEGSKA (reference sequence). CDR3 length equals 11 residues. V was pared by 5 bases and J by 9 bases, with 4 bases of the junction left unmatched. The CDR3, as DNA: TGCAGTGCTGCTCAGCGGGGTGAGCAGTTCTTC. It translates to CSAAQRGEQFF.

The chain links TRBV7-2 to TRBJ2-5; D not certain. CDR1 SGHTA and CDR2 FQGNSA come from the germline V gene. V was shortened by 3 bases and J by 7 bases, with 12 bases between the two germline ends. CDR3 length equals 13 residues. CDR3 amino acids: CASSLNLRGTQYF. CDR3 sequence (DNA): TGTGCCAGCAGCTTGAACTTACGAGGGACCCAGTACTTC.

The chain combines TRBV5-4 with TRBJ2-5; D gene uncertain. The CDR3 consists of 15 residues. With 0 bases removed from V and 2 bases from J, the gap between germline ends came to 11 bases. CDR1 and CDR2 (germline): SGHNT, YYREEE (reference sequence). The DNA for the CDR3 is TGTGCCAGCAGCTTGGGGCAGGAAGATCAAGAGACCCAGTACTTC. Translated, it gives CASSLGQEDQETQYF.

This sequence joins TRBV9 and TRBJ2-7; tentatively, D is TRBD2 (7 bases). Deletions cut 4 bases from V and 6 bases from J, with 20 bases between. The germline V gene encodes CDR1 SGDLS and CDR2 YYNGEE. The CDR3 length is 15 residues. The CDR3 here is CASSSLGGPFFEQYF. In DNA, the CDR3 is TGTGCCAGCAGCTCCCTGGGGGGGCCGTTCTTCGAGCAGTACTTC.

CDR3 sequence reads: CATSPEGTNEQFF. The CDR3 region has the DNA TGTGCCACCAGTCCGGAGGGTACCAATGAGCAGTTCTTC. This chain connects TRBV24-1 to TRBJ2-1; D is possibly TRBD2 (6 bases). The germline CDR1 and CDR2 sequences are KGHDR and SFDVKD. The CDR3 covers 13 residues. V was shortened by 6 bases and J by 6 bases, with 11 bases between the two germline ends.

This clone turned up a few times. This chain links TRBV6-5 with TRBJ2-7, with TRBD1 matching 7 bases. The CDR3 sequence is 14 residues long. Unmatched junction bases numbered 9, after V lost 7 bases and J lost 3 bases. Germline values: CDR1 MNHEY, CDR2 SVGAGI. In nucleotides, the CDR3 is TGTGCCAGCACTCCGACCAGGGGGAACTACGAGCAGTACTTC. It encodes CASTPTRGNYEQYF.

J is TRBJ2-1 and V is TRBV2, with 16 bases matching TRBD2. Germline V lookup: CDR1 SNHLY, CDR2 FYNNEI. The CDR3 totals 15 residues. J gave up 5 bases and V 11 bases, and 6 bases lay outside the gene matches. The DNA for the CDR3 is TGTGCCCTATCCGGGACTAGCGGGAGGGACAATGAGCAGTTCTTC. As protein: CALSGTSGRDNEQFF.

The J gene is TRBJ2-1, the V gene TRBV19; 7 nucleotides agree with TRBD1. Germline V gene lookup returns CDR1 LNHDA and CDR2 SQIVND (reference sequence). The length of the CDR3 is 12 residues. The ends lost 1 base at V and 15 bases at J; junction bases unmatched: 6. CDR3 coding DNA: TGTGCCAGTAGTATAGTGGCACAGGGGTTGTTCTTC. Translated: CASSIVAQGLFF.

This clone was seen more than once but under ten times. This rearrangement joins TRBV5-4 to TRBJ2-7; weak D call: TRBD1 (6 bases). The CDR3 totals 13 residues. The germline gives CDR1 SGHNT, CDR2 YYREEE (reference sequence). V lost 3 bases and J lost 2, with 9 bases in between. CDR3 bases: TGTGCCAGCAGCTACGGACAGCCCTACGAGCAGTACTTC. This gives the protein CASSYGQPYEQYF.

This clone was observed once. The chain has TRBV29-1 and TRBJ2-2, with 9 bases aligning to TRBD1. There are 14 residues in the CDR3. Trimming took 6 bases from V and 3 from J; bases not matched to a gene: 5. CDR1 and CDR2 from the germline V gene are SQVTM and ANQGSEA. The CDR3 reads CSVAWDRDTGELFF. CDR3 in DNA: TGCAGCGTCGCCTGGGACAGGGACACCGGGGAGCTGTTTTTT.

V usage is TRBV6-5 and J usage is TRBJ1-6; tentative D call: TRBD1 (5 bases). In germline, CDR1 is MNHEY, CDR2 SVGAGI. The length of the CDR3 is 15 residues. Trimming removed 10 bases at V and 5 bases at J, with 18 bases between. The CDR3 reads CATGGVRDNNSPLHF. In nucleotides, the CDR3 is TGTGCCACCGGGGGAGTTCGGGATAATAATTCACCCCTCCACTTT.

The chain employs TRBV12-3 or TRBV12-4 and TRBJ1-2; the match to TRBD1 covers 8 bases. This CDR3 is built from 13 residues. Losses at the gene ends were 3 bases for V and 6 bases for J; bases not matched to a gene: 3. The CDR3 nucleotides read TGTGCCAGCAGTTTCGACAGGGGCAATGGCTACACCTTC. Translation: CASSFDRGNGYTF.

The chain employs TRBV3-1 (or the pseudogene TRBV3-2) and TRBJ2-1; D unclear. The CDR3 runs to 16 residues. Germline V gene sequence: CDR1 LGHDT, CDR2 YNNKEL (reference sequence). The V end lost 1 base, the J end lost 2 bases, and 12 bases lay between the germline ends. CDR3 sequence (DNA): TGTGCCAGCAGCCAAGTCAAGTCCCTAACCTACAATGAGCAGTTCTTC. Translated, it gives CASSQVKSLTYNEQFF.

The CDR3 protein is CATSRDSTAGGLMNTEAFF. In nucleotides, the CDR3 is TGTGCCACCAGCAGAGATTCGACGGCAGGGGGTCTCATGAACACTGAAGCTTTCTTT. The chain carries TRBV15 and TRBJ1-1; TRBD1 aligns across 7 bases. The CDR3 runs to 19 residues. The J segment lost 0 bases and the V segment lost 0 bases, leaving 13 bases of the junction unmatched. The V gene's germline CDR1 is LNHNV and CDR2 YYDKDF (reference sequence).

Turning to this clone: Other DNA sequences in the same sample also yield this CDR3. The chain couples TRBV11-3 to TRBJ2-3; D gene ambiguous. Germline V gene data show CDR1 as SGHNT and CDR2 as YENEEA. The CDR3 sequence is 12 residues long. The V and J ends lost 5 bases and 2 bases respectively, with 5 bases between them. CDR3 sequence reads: CASSQNTDTQYF. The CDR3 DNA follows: TGTGCCAGCAGCCAAAACACAGATACGCAGTATTTT.

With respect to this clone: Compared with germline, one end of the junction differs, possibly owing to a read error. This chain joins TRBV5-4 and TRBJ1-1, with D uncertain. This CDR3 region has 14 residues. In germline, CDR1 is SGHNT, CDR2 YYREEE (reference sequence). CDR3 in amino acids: CASSSAEMNSEAFF. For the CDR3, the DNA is TGTGCCAGCAGCTCCGCTGAAATGAACTCTGAAGCTTTCTTT.

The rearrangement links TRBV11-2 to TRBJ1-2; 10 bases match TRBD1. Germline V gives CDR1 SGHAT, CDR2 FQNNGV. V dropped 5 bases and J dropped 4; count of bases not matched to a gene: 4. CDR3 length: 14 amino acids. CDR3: CASSRGTGAYGYTF. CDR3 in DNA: TGTGCCAGCAGCAGAGGGACAGGGGCCTATGGCTACACCTTC.

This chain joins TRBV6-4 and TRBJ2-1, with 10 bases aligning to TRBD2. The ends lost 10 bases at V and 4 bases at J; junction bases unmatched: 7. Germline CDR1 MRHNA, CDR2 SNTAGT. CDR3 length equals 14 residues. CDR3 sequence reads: CATKRGGLYNEQFF. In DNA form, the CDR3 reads TGTGCCACCAAGCGGGGGGGCTTATACAATGAGCAGTTCTTC.

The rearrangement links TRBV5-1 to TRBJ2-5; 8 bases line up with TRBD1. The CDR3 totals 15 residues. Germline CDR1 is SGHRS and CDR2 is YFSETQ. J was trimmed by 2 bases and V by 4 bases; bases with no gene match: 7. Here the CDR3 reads CASSGGTGLQETQYF. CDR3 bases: TGCGCCAGCAGCGGGGGGACAGGCTTACAAGAGACCCAGTACTTC.

The CDR3 coding sequence is TGTGCCAGCAGCCAACCCCCCGGGACAGGCGCTTCACCCCTCCACTTT. This encodes CASSQPPGTGASPLHF. This chain joins TRBV3-1 (or the pseudogene TRBV3-2) and TRBJ1-6, with 8 bases fitting TRBD1. Germline trimming cut 2 bases from V and 9 bases from J; bases unmatched to any gene: 9. Germline V CDR1 and CDR2: LGHDT, YNNKEL (reference sequence). The CDR3 covers 16 residues.

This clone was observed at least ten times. The CDR3: CASSIGGAYEQYF. The CDR3 DNA sequence: TGTGCCAGTAGTATAGGAGGAGCCTACGAGCAGTACTTC. This chain connects TRBV19 to TRBJ2-7; D call uncertain. The germline CDR1 and CDR2 sequences are LNHDA and SQIVND (reference sequence). The CDR3 extends over 13 amino acids. The V end lost 1 base, the J end lost 2 bases, and 6 bases lay between the germline ends.

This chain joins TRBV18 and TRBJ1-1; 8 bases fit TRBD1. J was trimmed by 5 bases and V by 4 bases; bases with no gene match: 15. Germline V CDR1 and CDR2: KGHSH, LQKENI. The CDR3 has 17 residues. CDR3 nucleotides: TGTGCCAGCTCACTCCAGATCCTAGGACAGGGTCGAACTGAAGCTTTCTTT. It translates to CASSLQILGQGRTEAFF.

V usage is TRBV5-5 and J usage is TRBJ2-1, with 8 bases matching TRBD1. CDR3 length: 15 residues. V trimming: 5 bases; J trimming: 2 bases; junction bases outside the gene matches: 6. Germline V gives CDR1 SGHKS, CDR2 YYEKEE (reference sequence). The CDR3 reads CASSNGQGAYNEQFF. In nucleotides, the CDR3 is TGTGCCAGCAGTAATGGACAGGGAGCCTACAATGAGCAGTTCTTC.